These 24 T cell receptor beta chains originate from one sample sequenced in a study of early T cells in non-severe SARS-CoV-2 infection. From the 5' RACE reads, TCRdb called clonotypes with MiXCR, one entry per CDR3 protein. Among about 59,000 distinct CDR3 sequences listed, approximately 13% were seen once. Here the sequenced sample was whole blood, taken at baseline. Receptors were obtained from an adult who was a healthcare worker with PCR-confirmed SARS-CoV-2 infection or an uninfected control (not recorded which).

The chain carries TRBV5-1 and TRBJ2-3; D is ambiguous. The germline gives CDR1 SGHRS, CDR2 YFSETQ. V was clipped by 4 bases and J by 0 bases, with 9 bases between them. This CDR3 has 14 amino acids. CDR3 in amino acids: CASSPDGSTDTQYF. CDR3 sequence (DNA): TGCGCCAGCAGCCCGGACGGAAGCACAGATACGCAGTATTTT.

This clonotype was detected a few times. The J gene is TRBJ2-1, the V gene TRBV12-3 or TRBV12-4; weak D call: TRBD2 (6 bases). The CDR3 extends over 15 amino acids. Trimming took off 6 bases at V and 0 bases at J, with 12 bases between the two ends. CDR3 region: CASSPEGVSYNEQFF. CDR3 in DNA: TGTGCCAGCAGCCCGGAGGGCGTCTCCTACAATGAGCAGTTCTTC.

J is TRBJ2-7 and V is TRBV20-1, with D perhaps TRBD1 (6 bases). The germline V gene has CDR1 DFQATT and CDR2 SNEGSKA (reference sequence). The CDR3 is 12 amino acids. Trimming took off 8 bases at V and 0 bases at J, with 11 bases between the two ends. CDR3 bases: TGCAGTAATAACAGGGCCTCCTACGAGCAGTACTTC. Amino acid sequence: CSNNRASYEQYF.

The chain recombines TRBV9 with TRBJ1-3; D gene unclear. Germline lookup yields CDR1 SGDLS and CDR2 YYNGEE. V was pared by 1 base and J by 2 bases, with 10 bases between. This CDR3 is built from 15 residues. CDR3 bases: TGTGCCAGCAGCGTAACGGTGGCGACTGGAAACACCATATATTTT. Amino acids: CASSVTVATGNTIYF.

This clonotype was counted a few times. The rearrangement uses TRBV9 and TRBJ2-2; possible D gene TRBD2, 5 bases. Trimming stripped 4 bases from V and 5 bases from J, with 15 bases between. The length of the CDR3 is 15 residues. Germline values: CDR1 SGDLS, CDR2 YYNGEE. CDR3 region: CASSPQLARTGELFF. The CDR3 nucleotides are TGTGCCAGCAGCCCCCAGCTAGCCCGGACCGGGGAGCTGTTTTTT.

This clonotype was detected many times. This rearrangement joins TRBV4-2 to TRBJ2-1, with TRBD2 as a possible D gene (6 bases). Germline CDR1 LGHNA, CDR2 YNFKEQ. V gave up 0 bases and J gave up 9 bases, with 15 bases separating them. The CDR3 sequence is 15 residues long. CDR3 in amino acids: CASSQEQSGAVEQFF. Written as DNA, the CDR3 is TGTGCCAGCAGCCAAGAACAATCGGGAGCGGTTGAGCAGTTCTTC.

The chain carries TRBV30 and TRBJ2-1; 7 bases match TRBD2. The CDR3 extends over 14 amino acids. Germline V lookup: CDR1 GTSNPN, CDR2 SVGIG (reference sequence). V lost 2 bases, J lost 3 bases, and 4 bases stayed unmatched. The CDR3 spells CAWSPSGNYNEQFF. The CDR3 DNA follows: TGTGCCTGGAGTCCTAGCGGTAACTACAATGAGCAGTTCTTC. Complete variable domain (other parts from reference TRBV30 and TRBJ2-1): SQTIHQWPATLVQPVGSPLSLECTVEGTSNPNLYWYRQAAGRGLQLLFYSVGIGQISSEVPQNLSASRPQDRQFILSSKKLLLSDSGFYLCAWSPSGNYNEQFFGPGTRLTVL.

The chain recombines TRBV6-1 with TRBJ2-2; TRBD1 agrees at 8 bases. Germline CDR1 MNHNS, CDR2 SASEGT. CDR3 length: 14 amino acids. The trim removed 10 bases at V and 4 bases at J, leaving 8 bases unmatched. The CDR3 here is CATSQGAPTGELFF. As DNA, the CDR3 is TGTGCCACCTCGCAGGGGGCGCCCACCGGGGAGCTGTTTTTT.

The V and J genes are TRBV19 and TRBJ2-7; D possibly corresponds to TRBD2 (6 bases). Trimming pared 6 bases from V and 1 base from J, leaving 16 bases between. The CDR3 sequence is 15 residues long. Germline assignment: CDR1 LNHDA and CDR2 SQIVND (reference sequence). In DNA, the CDR3 is TGTGCCAGTAGGGGTGCGGGGACGGTGTCCTACGAGCAGTACTTC. Its translation is CASRGAGTVSYEQYF.

This clonotype was observed a handful of times. The CDR3 reads CASSLGGYEKLFF. CDR3 sequence (DNA): TGTGCCAGCAGTTTGGGGGGATATGAAAAACTGTTTTTT. The chain carries TRBV6-5 and TRBJ1-4, with TRBD1 as a possible D gene (5 bases). The germline CDR1 and CDR2 sequences are MNHEY and SVGAGI. The ends were cut back, 4 bases at V and 6 bases at J, with 9 bases in the middle. The CDR3 extends over 13 amino acids.

J is TRBJ2-3 and V is TRBV24-1; D unresolved. Trimming removed 2 bases at V and 8 bases at J, with 4 bases between. The CDR3 has 11 amino acids. The germline gives CDR1 KGHDR, CDR2 SFDVKD. In DNA form, the CDR3 reads TGTGCCACCAGTGATTCCCGTACGCAGTATTTT. Protein product: CATSDSRTQYF.

The rearrangement joins TRBV27 to TRBJ1-6, with TRBD1 matching over 7 bases. Germline V gene sequence: CDR1 MNHEY, CDR2 SMNVEV (reference sequence). V was clipped by 2 bases and J by 4 bases; unmatched bases: 8. This CDR3 comprises 17 residues. CDR3: CASSLNRDSLYNSPLHF. For the CDR3, the DNA is TGTGCCAGCAGTTTAAACCGGGACAGTCTTTATAATTCACCCCTCCACTTT.

The chain carries TRBV5-1 and TRBJ2-3, with 11 nucleotides matching TRBD2. CDR1 is SGHRS and CDR2 is YFSETQ in the germline V gene. V dropped 4 bases and J dropped 5; count of bases not matched to a gene: 3. The CDR3 covers 14 residues. CDR3 DNA: TGCGCCAGCAGCCCTAGCGGGGGGCAAGATACGCAGTATTTT. Translation: CASSPSGGQDTQYF.

In DNA form, the CDR3 reads TGTGCCACCAGCAGAGTCTACAATGAGCAGTTCTTC. As protein: CATSRVYNEQFF. The chain is built from TRBV15 and TRBJ2-1; D uncertain. There are 12 residues in the CDR3. The V gene lost 1 base and the J gene lost 3 bases, with 1 base spanning the gap. Germline assignment: CDR1 LNHNV and CDR2 YYDKDF (reference sequence).

At least ten counts were recorded for this clonotype. J is TRBJ2-5 and V is TRBV20-1; 14 bases are a match to TRBD2. Trimming took 4 bases from V and 2 from J; bases not matched to a gene: 9. Looked up from germline, CDR1 is DFQATT and CDR2 is SNEGSKA (reference sequence). The CDR3 is 17 residues long. DNA of the CDR3: TGCAGTGCTATCGGGACTAGCGGGGGTGCCCGTCAAGAGACCCAGTACTTC. It is translated as CSAIGTSGGARQETQYF.

This clonotype was counted ten times or more. The chain carries TRBV24-1 and TRBJ2-3; D not certain. V was pared by 5 bases and J by 4 bases, with 18 bases between. The V gene's germline CDR1 is KGHDR and CDR2 SFDVKD. The CDR3 sequence is 16 residues long. The CDR3 region is CATSGGNPHNADTQYF. In DNA, the CDR3 is TGTGCCACCAGTGGGGGAAACCCACACAACGCAGATACGCAGTATTTT.

This clonotype was picked up a small number of times. This chain uses TRBV12-3 or TRBV12-4 with TRBJ2-7; no reliable D call. The CDR3 spans 11 residues. The V and J ends lost 6 bases and 3 bases respectively, with 6 bases between them. The CDR3 is CASSRNYEQYF. As DNA, the CDR3 is TGTGCCAGCAGCCGAAACTACGAGCAGTACTTC.

The chain recombines TRBV4-2 with TRBJ2-3; TRBD1 agrees at 12 bases. CDR3 length: 15 residues. Germline-derived CDR1 and CDR2 are LGHNA and YNFKEQ. The junction had 5 bases not matched to a gene; V was cut back by 5 bases and J by 5 bases. The CDR3 protein is CASSRDRGRGDTQYF. The CDR3 coding sequence is TGTGCCAGCAGCAGGGACAGGGGGCGCGGAGATACGCAGTATTTT.

In this sample, this clonotype turned up many times. The CDR3 is CASSLAPGFTGELFF. The CDR3, as DNA: TGTGCCAGCAGCTTAGCGCCAGGGTTCACCGGGGAGCTGTTTTTT. This chain links TRBV7-6 with TRBJ2-2; possibly TRBD1 for D (5 bases). The V gene lost 0 bases and the J gene lost 4 bases, with 9 bases spanning the gap. CDR1 and CDR2 (germline): SGHVS, FNYEAQ. This CDR3 is 15 amino acids long.

The J gene is TRBJ2-7, the V gene TRBV7-8; D may match TRBD1 or TRBD2 (7 bases each). The CDR3 contains 16 residues. Trimming removed 6 bases from V and 4 bases from J, with 22 bases in between. Germline assignment: CDR1 SGHVS and CDR2 FQNEAQ. The CDR3 spells CASREPRGGGLYEQYF. In DNA form, the CDR3 reads TGTGCCAGCAGGGAACCTCGGGGAGGGGGCTTATACGAGCAGTACTTC.

CDR3 sequence: CSARGLSYNEQFF. CDR3 sequence (DNA): TGCAGTGCTAGGGGGCTCTCCTACAATGAGCAGTTCTTC. The chain employs TRBV20-1 and TRBJ2-1; D perhaps matches TRBD1 (5 bases). The CDR3 consists of 13 residues. The germline CDR1 and CDR2 sequences are DFQATT and SNEGSKA (reference sequence). The V end was cut by 3 bases, the J end by 0 bases, with 6 bases between.

This clonotype was seen only a few times. The chain employs TRBV9 and TRBJ1-2; D remains unclear. Deletions cut 0 bases from V and 2 bases from J, with 11 bases between. Per germline, CDR1 SGDLS and CDR2 YYNGEE. The CDR3 is 15 amino acids. CDR3 nucleotides: TGTGCCAGCAGCGTAGGGCCCGGCGAGAACTATGGCTACACCTTC. Its protein is CASSVGPGENYGYTF.

CDR3 loop: CASSRTVNEKLFF. CDR3 coding DNA: TGTGCCAGCAGTAGGACAGTTAATGAAAAACTGTTTTTT. V gene TRBV6-6 combines with J gene TRBJ1-4, with D perhaps matching TRBD1 (6 bases). V lost 5 bases, J lost 4 bases, and 8 bases lay in between. The CDR3 length is 13 residues. From germline, CDR1 is MNHNY and CDR2 SVGAGI (reference sequence).

This clonotype was recorded at least ten times. The chain recombines TRBV20-1 with TRBJ2-7; 9 nucleotides line up with TRBD2. The CDR3 has 19 residues. V shed 1 base and J 5 bases; nucleotides not matched to a gene: 21. Germline CDR1 is DFQATT and CDR2 is SNEGSKA (reference sequence). The CDR3 DNA reads as TGCAGTGCTAGAGTTTCGTTATCGGCGGGGGGGCGATACGGCAACGAGCAGTACTTC. It encodes CSARVSLSAGGRYGNEQYF.